Listed here are 15 T cell receptor beta chains from one sample, sequenced in a study of blood T cell repertoires in COVID-19. The protocol was immunoSEQ multiplex PCR, while the TCRdb copy is restricted to in-frame clones and leaves out a portion. The sample includes some 160,000 clones, roughly 79% of them seen just once. The specimen was peripheral blood. The receptor source for this set is a man aged 50 to 60 with active or convalescent COVID-19.

J is TRBJ1-3 and V is TRBV2; tentatively, D is TRBD1 (5 bases). This CDR3 contains 14 residues. Germline CDR1 SNHLY, CDR2 FYNNEI. Deletions cut 4 bases from V and 2 bases from J, with 9 bases between. CDR3 region: CASSVQGPGNTIYF. The CDR3 DNA reads TGTGCCAGCAGTGTTCAGGGTCCTGGAAACACCATATATTTT.

A single count supports this clone. The chain recombines TRBV5-4 with TRBJ2-5; TRBD2 matches 12 bases. CDR3 length: 16 amino acids. Germline trimming cut 2 bases from V and 5 bases from J; bases unmatched to any gene: 7. Germline V CDR1 and CDR2: SGHNT, YYREEE (reference sequence). CDR3 loop: CASSLSSGRAGETQYF. The CDR3 DNA reads as TGTGCCAGCAGCTTATCTAGCGGGAGGGCCGGGGAGACCCAGTACTTC.

The gene calls are TRBV21-1 and TRBJ2-5; the D call TRBD2 from the table was never checked on the DNA. TRBV21-1 is reported as a pseudogene. The CDR3 contains 23 residues. The CDR3 loop reads CASSNARGDRQFFPSNYQETQYF. The DNA for the CDR3 is TGTGCCAGCAGCAACGCCCGGGGGGATAGACAGTTCTTTCCATCGAACTACCAAGAGACCCAGTACTTC.

This chain connects TRBV28 to TRBJ1-1; 7 positions agree with TRBD1. Unmatched junction bases numbered 7, after V lost 2 bases and J lost 4 bases. The CDR3 extends over 15 amino acids. CDR1 MDHEN and CDR2 SYDVKM come from the germline V gene. CDR3 sequence reads: CASSLPIGGGTEAFF. The DNA for the CDR3 is TGTGCCAGCAGTTTACCAATAGGGGGCGGCACTGAAGCTTTCTTT.

The sample holds a few counts of this clone. J is TRBJ1-6 and V is TRBV27; perhaps TRBD1 as D (6 bases). Per the germline V gene, CDR1 is MNHEY and CDR2 is SMNVEV (reference sequence). V lost 7 bases and J lost 3, with 16 bases in between. The CDR3 runs 16 residues. The CDR3 region has the DNA TGTGCCAGCACCTACGCAGGGGCCTTCTATAATTCACCCCTCCACTTT. It codes for CASTYAGAFYNSPLHF.

This clone has only one observation. The chain has TRBV9 and TRBJ2-5; 10 positions match TRBD2. Trimming took 5 bases from V and 5 from J; bases not matched to a gene: 12. The CDR3 has 16 residues. Germline V CDR1 and CDR2: SGDLS, YYNGEE. DNA for the CDR3: TGTGCCAGCAGTGCCCCTCTAGCGGGAGTGGGGGAGACCCAGTACTTC. It specifies CASSAPLAGVGETQYF. The whole variable domain, remainder taken from reference TRBV9 and TRBJ2-5, is DSGVTQTPKHLITATGQRVTLRCSPRSGDLSVYWYQQSLDQGLQFLIQYYNGEERAKGNILERFSAQQFPDLHSELNLSSLELGDSALYFCASSAPLAGVGETQYFGPGTRLLVL.

The rearrangement uses TRBV2 and TRBJ1-2; D remains ambiguous. The CDR3 contains 11 residues. Per the germline V gene, CDR1 is SNHLY and CDR2 is FYNNEI. V gave up 6 bases and J gave up 7 bases, with 9 bases separating them. CDR3 sequence reads: CASRLELGYTF. The DNA of the CDR3 is TGTGCCAGCAGATTAGAACTTGGCTACACCTTC.

This clone appeared a few times. This chain joins TRBV30 and TRBJ1-5; 7 bases line up with TRBD1. Germline CDR1 reads GTSNPN; CDR2 reads SVGIG (reference sequence). The CDR3 sequence is 14 residues long. V was pared by 1 base and J by 4 bases, with 4 bases of the junction left unmatched. Here the CDR3 DNA reads TGTGCCTGGAGTGGGACAGGCTTGAATCAGCCCCAGCATTTT. Amino acid sequence: CAWSGTGLNQPQHF.

A few counts support this clone. This sequence joins TRBV28 and TRBJ1-6; D is possibly TRBD1 (5 bases). CDR1 MDHEN and CDR2 SYDVKM come from the germline V gene. V lost 5 bases and J lost 13, with 12 bases in between. The CDR3 runs to 12 residues. CDR3 in amino acids: CASSPPRGPLHF. CDR3 nucleotides: TGTGCCAGCAGTCCCCCCCGGGGGCCCCTCCACTTT.

The chain couples TRBV25-1 to TRBJ1-2, with D perhaps TRBD1 (5 bases). The germline V gene has CDR1 MGHDK and CDR2 SYGVNS. Trimming took 2 bases from V and 2 from J, leaving 12 bases between them. The CDR3 sequence is 15 residues long. CDR3 loop: CASSEGGQKNYGYTF. The DNA of the CDR3 is TGTGCCAGCAGTGAAGGCGGACAAAAAAACTATGGCTACACCTTC.

The chain is built from TRBV9 and TRBJ1-6; no reliable D call. The germline V gene encodes CDR1 SGDLS and CDR2 YYNGEE. Trimming left V 0 bases short and J 8 bases short, with 15 bases between. The CDR3 length is 16 residues. CDR3 region: CASSVAQQPGYSPLHF. In nucleotides, the CDR3 is TGTGCCAGCAGCGTAGCTCAACAGCCAGGATATTCACCCCTCCACTTT. The complete variable domain, with remaining parts taken from reference TRBV9 and TRBJ1-6, reads DSGVTQTPKHLITATGQRVTLRCSPRSGDLSVYWYQQSLDQGLQFLIQYYNGEERAKGNILERFSAQQFPDLHSELNLSSLELGDSALYFCASSVAQQPGYSPLHFGNGTRLTVT.

This clone appeared a single time. The V gene is TRBV5-1, the J gene TRBJ1-4; the match to TRBD1 covers 7 bases. The V gene end was trimmed by 4 bases and the J gene end by 5 bases; junction bases not matched to a gene: 5. In germline, CDR1 is SGHRS, CDR2 YFSETQ. CDR3 size: 14 residues. CDR3 residues: CASSGQTGNEKLFF. CDR3 DNA sequence: TGCGCCAGCAGCGGGCAGACAGGGAATGAAAAACTGTTTTTT.

There are a few counts of this clone. The chain joins TRBV4-1 to TRBJ1-2; tentative D call: TRBD1 (5 bases). Germline V CDR1 and CDR2: MGHRA, YSYEKL. Trimming removed 3 bases from V and 3 bases from J, with 8 bases in between. The CDR3 has 13 residues. The CDR3 here is CASSQIGDYGYTF. Written as DNA, the CDR3 is TGCGCCAGCAGCCAGATAGGGGACTATGGCTACACCTTC.

This clone was seen a handful of times. The rearrangement joins TRBV5-4 to TRBJ1-3; a possible D gene is TRBD1 (5 bases). V dropped 4 bases and J dropped 0 bases, with 14 bases sitting between them. This CDR3 is built from 16 residues. Germline V gene lookup returns CDR1 SGHNT and CDR2 YYREEE (reference sequence). The CDR3 loop is CASSQGGASSGNTIYF. In DNA form, the CDR3 reads TGTGCCAGCAGCCAGGGAGGGGCGAGCTCTGGAAACACCATATATTTT.

This clone was seen a handful of times. The chain carries TRBV9 and TRBJ2-1; no clear D. The CDR3 loop spans 15 amino acids. V lost 4 bases and J 0 bases, leaving 11 bases between the germline ends. The germline V gene has CDR1 SGDLS and CDR2 YYNGEE. Here the CDR3 DNA reads TGTGCCAGCAGCCTCGACTCGCTCTCCTACAATGAGCAGTTCTTC. It encodes CASSLDSLSYNEQFF.